Listed below are T cell receptor beta chains from one sample, sequenced in a study of blood T cell repertoires in COVID-19. The assay was immunoSEQ multiplex PCR, and TCRdb's table has in-frame clones only and misses some. The data hold 98,000 or so clones, with 70% to 90% observed a single time. Sequenced material: peripheral blood. Every receptor here comes from a woman aged 55-75 years in a cohort sampled during active or convalescent COVID-19. The CDR3 runs from the conserved cysteine through the conserved F or W. The D gene is left open where the match is weak. Expanded clones get a size class; other rows say once, few or many, or leave the size out.

abundance: once; j_gene: TRBJ2-7; v_gene: TRBV30; d_gene: NA; len: 15; CDR3nt: TGTGCCTGGAGTACAACTCTGGGAGTAGCCTACGAGCAGTACTTC; CDR3aa: CAWSTTLGVAYEQYF
abundance: NA; j_gene: TRBJ1-2; v_gene: TRBV28; d_gene: NA; len: 12; CDR3nt: TGTGCCAGCGGCAAGCGGAGGCTTGGCTACACCTTC; CDR3aa: CASGKRRLGYTF
abundance: NA; j_gene: TRBJ2-1; v_gene: TRBV29-1; d_gene: TRBD1; len: 13; CDR3nt: TGCAGCGTCTACCGGGACAGTGCCAATGAGCAGTTCTTC; CDR3aa: CSVYRDSANEQFF
abundance: NA; j_gene: TRBJ2-5; v_gene: TRBV24-1; d_gene: TRBD2; len: 15; CDR3nt: TGTGCCACCAGTGATTTGCGGGCGGGAGAAGAGACCCAGTACTTC; CDR3aa: CATSDLRAGEETQYF
abundance: NA; j_gene: TRBJ1-2; v_gene: TRBV7-9; d_gene: TRBD1; len: 15; CDR3nt: TGTGCCAGCAGCTTAGATGGACAGGGCAACTATGGCTACACCTTC; CDR3aa: CASSLDGQGNYGYTF
abundance: NA; j_gene: TRBJ2-7; v_gene: TRBV6-5; d_gene: NA; len: 14; CDR3nt: TGTGCCAGCAGTTACGGCGGAGGCTACTACGAGCAGTACTTC; CDR3aa: CASSYGGGYYEQYF
abundance: once; j_gene: TRBJ1-1; v_gene: TRBV2; d_gene: NA; len: 12; CDR3nt: TGTGCCAGCACAAGGGGCTCCCCGTCGGCTTTCTTT; CDR3aa: CASTRGSPSAFF
abundance: NA; j_gene: TRBJ1-1; v_gene: TRBV20-1; d_gene: NA; len: 16; CDR3nt: TGCAGTGCTAGTCCCGGCCAGGGCCGGAGTTACACTGAAGCTTTCTTT; CDR3aa: CSASPGQGRSYTEAFF
abundance: NA; j_gene: TRBJ2-5; v_gene: TRBV9; d_gene: NA; len: 14; CDR3nt: TGTGCCAGCAGCGTAGGCGGCCTAGAGGAGACCCAGTACTTC; CDR3aa: CASSVGGLEETQYF
abundance: NA; j_gene: TRBJ2-2; v_gene: TRBV10-3; d_gene: TRBD2; len: 15; CDR3nt: TGTGCCATCACCGAGACTAGCGGCGGCACCGGGGAGCTGTTTTTT; CDR3aa: CAITETSGGTGELFF
abundance: NA; j_gene: TRBJ1-5; v_gene: TRBV28; d_gene: NA; len: 16; CDR3nt: TGTGCCAGCAGTTTAGTTGGGGGCCCGGGCAATCAGCCCCAGCATTTT; CDR3aa: CASSLVGGPGNQPQHF
abundance: NA; j_gene: TRBJ1-1; v_gene: TRBV5-1; d_gene: NA; len: 15; CDR3nt: TGCGCCAGCAGCTTAGGGGACTACATGAACACTGAAGCTTTCTTT; CDR3aa: CASSLGDYMNTEAFF
abundance: few; j_gene: TRBJ1-5; v_gene: TRBV7-8; d_gene: TRBD1; len: 15; CDR3nt: TGTGCCAGCAGCTTAAGGGAAGGGGGCATTGAGCCCCAGCATTTT; CDR3aa: CASSLREGGIEPQHF
abundance: NA; j_gene: TRBJ1-6; v_gene: TRBV25-1; d_gene: NA; len: 14; CDR3nt: TGTGCCAGCAGTGAATTGGGCAGAAATTCACCCCTCCACTTT; CDR3aa: CASSELGRNSPLHF
abundance: NA; j_gene: TRBJ2-2; v_gene: TRBV7-2; d_gene: NA; len: 16; CDR3nt: TGTGCCAGCAGCTTAGCGGTTTTGAGGAACACCGGGGAGCTGTTTTTT; CDR3aa: CASSLAVLRNTGELFF
abundance: many; j_gene: TRBJ1-2; v_gene: TRBV5-1; d_gene: TRBD1; len: 14; CDR3nt: TGCGCCAGCAGCTCCGTCGCGGGACAGGCCGGCTACACCTTC; CDR3aa: CASSSVAGQAGYTF
abundance: few; j_gene: TRBJ2-5; v_gene: TRBV5-6; d_gene: NA; len: 14; CDR3nt: TGTGCCAGCAGCTTGAGAGGGTTGGAAGAGACCCAGTACTTC; CDR3aa: CASSLRGLEETQYF
abundance: NA; j_gene: TRBJ2-7; v_gene: TRBV27; d_gene: NA; len: 16; CDR3nt: TGTGCCAGCAGTTCCCCCGCGGGCAGTACGTCTCACGAGCAGTACTTC; CDR3aa: CASSSPAGSTSHEQYF
abundance: NA; j_gene: TRBJ2-7; v_gene: TRBV5-8; d_gene: NA; len: 12; CDR3nt: TGTGCCAGCGGGGCCGACTCCTACGAGCAGTACTTC; CDR3aa: CASGADSYEQYF
abundance: few; j_gene: TRBJ2-1; v_gene: TRBV7-2; d_gene: NA; len: 15; CDR3nt: TGTGCCAGCAGCTTATTCGGAGTGAACAGGAATGAGCAGTTCTTC; CDR3aa: CASSLFGVNRNEQFF
abundance: NA; j_gene: TRBJ1-2; v_gene: TRBV19; d_gene: NA; len: 15; CDR3nt: TGTGCCAGTAGTATCGTGAGGAGGGAAGGAGGTGGCTACACCTTC; CDR3aa: CASSIVRREGGGYTF
abundance: NA; j_gene: TRBJ2-7; v_gene: TRBV9; d_gene: TRBD2; len: 15; CDR3nt: TGTGCCAGCAGCGCACGGGCTAGCGGGAACTACGAGCAGTACTTC; CDR3aa: CASSARASGNYEQYF
abundance: NA; j_gene: TRBJ1-5; v_gene: TRBV6-4; d_gene: TRBD1; len: 15; CDR3nt: TGTGCCAGCAGTGCCCAGGGGGGTGGCAATCAGCCCCAGCATTTT; CDR3aa: CASSAQGGGNQPQHF
abundance: NA; j_gene: TRBJ2-7; v_gene: TRBV4-1; d_gene: TRBD1; len: 16; CDR3nt: TGCGCCAGCAGCCAAGTTTTAGGGCAGGGGGCTTACGAGCAGTACTTC; CDR3aa: CASSQVLGQGAYEQYF
abundance: NA; j_gene: TRBJ2-2; v_gene: TRBV6-6; d_gene: TRBD1; len: 16; CDR3nt: TGTGCCAGCAGGACAGGGGTAGGGCCAAACACCGGGGAGCTGTTTTTT; CDR3aa: CASRTGVGPNTGELFF
abundance: NA; j_gene: TRBJ2-2; v_gene: TRBV10-1; d_gene: NA; len: 13; CDR3nt: TGCGCCAGCAGTCGACTAGTCACCGGGGAGCTGTTTTTT; CDR3aa: CASSRLVTGELFF
abundance: NA; j_gene: TRBJ2-7; v_gene: TRBV6-5; d_gene: TRBD1; len: 15; CDR3nt: TGTGCCAGCAGTTATTCCGGGACAGGGGGCTACGAGCAGTACTTC; CDR3aa: CASSYSGTGGYEQYF
abundance: NA; j_gene: TRBJ2-5; v_gene: TRBV11-2; d_gene: TRBD1; len: 15; CDR3nt: TGTGCCAGCAGCCCCGGGACAGCCCGTGGGGAGACCCAGTACTTC; CDR3aa: CASSPGTARGETQYF
abundance: few; j_gene: TRBJ2-1; v_gene: TRBV12-5; d_gene: NA; len: 13; CDR3nt: TGTGCTAGTGGTTTATCTAGCGTAGTTGAGCAGTTCTTC; CDR3aa: CASGLSSVVEQFF
abundance: NA; j_gene: TRBJ1-4; v_gene: TRBV5-4; d_gene: NA; len: 14; CDR3nt: TGTGCCAGCAGCTTGGAACGGTCTAATGAAAAACTGTTTTTT; CDR3aa: CASSLERSNEKLFF
abundance: NA; j_gene: TRBJ2-5; v_gene: TRBV12-3/TRBV12-4; d_gene: NA; len: 12; CDR3nt: TGTGCCAGCAGTCCCTCGGGTGAGACCCAGTACTTC; CDR3aa: CASSPSGETQYF